The clone carrying this T cell receptor beta chain was seen ten or more times. CDR3 length: 15 residues. With 1 base removed from V and 1 base from J, the gap between germline ends came to 8 bases. Germline CDR1 SGHTA, CDR2 FQGNSA. The record originates from a study of Graves' ophthalmopathy and Graves' hyperthyroidism. Using RNA transcripts, the TCR beta CDR3 regions were amplified. After a first-round RT-PCR with HTBI primers, a second-round multiplex PCR was run. A single record per CDR3 protein comes from TCRdb applying MiXCR to the multiplex PCR reads. The data show about 420,000 distinct CDR3 sequences, with 21% seen just once and 2.5% to 3.5% held by the top ten. Included hyperthyroidism patients were aged 18 to 65 and newly diagnosed (under 2 months' duration). Exclusion criteria comprised other autoimmune diseases, uncontrolled infections, pregnancy or lactation in patients. The authors diagnosed from clinical symptoms, serum thyroxine, TRAb, thyroid ultrasound and orbital computed tomography.

Material for sequencing was peripheral blood. This chain joins TRBV7-2 and TRBJ2-1; D unclear. The clonotype comes from a woman under 30 with stable Graves' hyperthyroidism. The CDR3 reads CASSLDLGSYNEQFF. The CDR3, as DNA: TGTGCCAGCAGCTTAGACCTGGGATCCTACAATGAGCAGTTCTTC.